The sample holds many counts of the clone carrying this TCR beta chain. Its specificity is unknown. Treg sorting used a CD4+CD25+CD127-/low gate. The study's findings and limits: Greatest tumor Treg TCR overlap was with tumor naive CD4+ cells. Whole repertoires were not studied in the larger cohort, only one V-J beta rearrangement. Tumor memory CD4+ T cell TCR gene usage clustered with blood and lymph node memory CD4+ cells and lymph node naive CD4+ cells.

Full-length variable regions came from constant-region reverse primers plus semi-nested Nested Universal Primer A PCR. TCRdb ran MiXCR on the 5' RACE reads and lists one entry per CDR3 protein. The profile covers 30,000 to 35,000 distinct CDR3 sequences, with 25% to 30% appearing a single time and about 2% taken by the ten largest. This receptor was taken from a female donor with breast cancer. Specimen: tumor-infiltrating Tregs sorted from the breast tumor.

The CDR3 nucleotides are TGTGCCAGTAGTCTATTTAGCGGGACTACCTACGAGCAGTACTTC. Encoded protein: CASSLFSGTTYEQYF. V and J are TRBV19 and TRBJ2-7, with 8 bases lining up with TRBD2. Germline assignment: CDR1 LNHDA and CDR2 SQIVND (reference sequence). CDR3 size: 15 residues. V was clipped by 5 bases and J by 2 bases; unmatched bases: 8. Filled out from reference TRBV19 and TRBJ2-7, the complete variable domain reads DGGITQSPKYLFRKEGQNVTLSCEQNLNHDAMYWYRQDPGQGLRLIYYSQIVNDFQKGDIAEGYSVSREKKESFPLTVTSAQKNPTAFYLCASSLFSGTTYEQYFGPGTRLTVT.